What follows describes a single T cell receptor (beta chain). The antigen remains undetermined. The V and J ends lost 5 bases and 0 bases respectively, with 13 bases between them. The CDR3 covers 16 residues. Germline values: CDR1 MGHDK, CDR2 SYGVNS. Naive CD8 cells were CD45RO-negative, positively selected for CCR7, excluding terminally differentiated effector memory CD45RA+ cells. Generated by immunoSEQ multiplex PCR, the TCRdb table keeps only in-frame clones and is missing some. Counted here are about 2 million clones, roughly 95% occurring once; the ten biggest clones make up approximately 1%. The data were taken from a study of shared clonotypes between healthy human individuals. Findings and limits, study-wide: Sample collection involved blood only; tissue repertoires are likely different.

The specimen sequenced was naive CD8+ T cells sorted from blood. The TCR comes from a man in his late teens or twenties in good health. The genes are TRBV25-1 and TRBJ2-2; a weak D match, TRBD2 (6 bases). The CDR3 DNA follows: TGTGCCAGCAGTCGGGAACTAGCTTCGAACACCGGGGAGCTGTTTTTT. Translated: CASSRELASNTGELFF.